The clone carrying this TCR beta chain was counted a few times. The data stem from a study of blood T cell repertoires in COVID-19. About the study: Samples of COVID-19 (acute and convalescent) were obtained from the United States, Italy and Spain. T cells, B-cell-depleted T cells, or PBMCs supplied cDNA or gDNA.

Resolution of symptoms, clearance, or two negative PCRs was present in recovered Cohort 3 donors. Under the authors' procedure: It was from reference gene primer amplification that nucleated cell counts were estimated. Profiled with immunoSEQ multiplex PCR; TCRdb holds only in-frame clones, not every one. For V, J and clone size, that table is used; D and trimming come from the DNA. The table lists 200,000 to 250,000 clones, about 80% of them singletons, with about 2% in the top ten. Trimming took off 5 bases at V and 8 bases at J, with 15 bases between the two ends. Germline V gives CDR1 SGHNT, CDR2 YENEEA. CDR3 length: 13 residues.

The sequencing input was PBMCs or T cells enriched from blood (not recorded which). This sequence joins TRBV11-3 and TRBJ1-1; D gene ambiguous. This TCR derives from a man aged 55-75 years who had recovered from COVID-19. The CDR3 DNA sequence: TGTGCCAGCAGCCTCCCTAATGCCAGGGAAGCTTTCTTT. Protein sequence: CASSLPNAREAFF.